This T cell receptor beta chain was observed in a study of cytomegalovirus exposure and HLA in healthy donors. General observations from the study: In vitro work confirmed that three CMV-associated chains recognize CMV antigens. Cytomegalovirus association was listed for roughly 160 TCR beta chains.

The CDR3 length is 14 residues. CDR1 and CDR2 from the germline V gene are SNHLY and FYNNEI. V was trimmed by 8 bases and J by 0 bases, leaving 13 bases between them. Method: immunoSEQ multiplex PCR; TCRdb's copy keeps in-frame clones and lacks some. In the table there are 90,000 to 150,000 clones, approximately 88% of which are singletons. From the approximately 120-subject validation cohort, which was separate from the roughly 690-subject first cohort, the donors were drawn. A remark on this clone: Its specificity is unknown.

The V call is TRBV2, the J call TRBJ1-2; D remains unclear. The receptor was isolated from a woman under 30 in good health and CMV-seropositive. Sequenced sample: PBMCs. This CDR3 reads CASARLQANYGYTF. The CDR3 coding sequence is TGTGCCAGCGCCAGACTGCAAGCTAACTATGGCTACACCTTC. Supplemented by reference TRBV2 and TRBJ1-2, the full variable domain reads EPEVTQTPSHQVTQMGQEVILRCVPISNHLYFYWYRQILGQKVEFLVSFYNNEISEKSEIFDDQFSVERPDGSNFTLKIRSTKLEDSAMYFCASARLQANYGYTFGSGTRLTVV.